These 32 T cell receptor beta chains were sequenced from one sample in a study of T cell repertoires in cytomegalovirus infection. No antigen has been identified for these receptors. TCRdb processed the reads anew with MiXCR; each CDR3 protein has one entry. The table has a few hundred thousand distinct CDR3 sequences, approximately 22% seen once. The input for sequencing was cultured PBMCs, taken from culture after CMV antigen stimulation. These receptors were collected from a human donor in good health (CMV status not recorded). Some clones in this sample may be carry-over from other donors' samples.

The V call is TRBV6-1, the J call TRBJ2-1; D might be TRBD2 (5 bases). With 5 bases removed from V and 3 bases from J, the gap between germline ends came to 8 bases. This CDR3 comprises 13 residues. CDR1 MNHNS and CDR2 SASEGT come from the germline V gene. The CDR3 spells CASSIASYNEQFF. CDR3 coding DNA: TGTGCCAGCAGTATAGCGAGCTACAATGAGCAGTTCTTC.

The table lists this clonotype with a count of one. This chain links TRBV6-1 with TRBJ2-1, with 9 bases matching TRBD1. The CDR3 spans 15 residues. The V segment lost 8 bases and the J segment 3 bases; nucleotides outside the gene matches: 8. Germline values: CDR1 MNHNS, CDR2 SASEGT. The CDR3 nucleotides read TGTGCCAGCGGGTCCAGACAGGGGGGCTACAATGAGCAGTTCTTC. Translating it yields CASGSRQGGYNEQFF.

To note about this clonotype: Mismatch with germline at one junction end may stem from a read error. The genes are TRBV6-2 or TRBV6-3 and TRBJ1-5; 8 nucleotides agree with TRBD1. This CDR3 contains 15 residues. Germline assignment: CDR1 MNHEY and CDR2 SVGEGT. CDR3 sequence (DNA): TGTGCCAGCAGTGACTCAGGGGGCTCTAATCAGCCCCAGCATTTT. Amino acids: CASSDSGGSNQPQHF.

The CDR3 coding sequence is TGTGCCAGTAGTACCCACAGCACCGGGGAGCTGTTTTTT. Translating it yields CASSTHSTGELFF. The genes are TRBV19 and TRBJ2-2, with D unclear. The V gene lost 4 bases and the J gene lost 4 bases, with 7 bases spanning the gap. The CDR3 is made up of 13 amino acids. Germline lookup yields CDR1 LNHDA and CDR2 SQIVND (reference sequence).

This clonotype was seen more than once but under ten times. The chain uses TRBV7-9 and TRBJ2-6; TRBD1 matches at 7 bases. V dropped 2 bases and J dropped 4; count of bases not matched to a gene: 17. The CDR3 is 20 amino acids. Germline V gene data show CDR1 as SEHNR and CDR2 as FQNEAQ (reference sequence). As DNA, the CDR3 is TGTGCCAGCAGCTTACCAAGGGACAGCCATACCCCGAGGGGGGCCAACGTCCTGACTTTC. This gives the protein CASSLPRDSHTPRGANVLTF.

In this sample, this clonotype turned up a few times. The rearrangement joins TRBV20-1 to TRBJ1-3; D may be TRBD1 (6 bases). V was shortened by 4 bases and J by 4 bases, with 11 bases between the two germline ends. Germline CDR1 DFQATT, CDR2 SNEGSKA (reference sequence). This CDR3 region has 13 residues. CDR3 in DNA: TGCAGTGCTACACAGGGATCAGGAAACACCATATATTTT. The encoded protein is CSATQGSGNTIYF.

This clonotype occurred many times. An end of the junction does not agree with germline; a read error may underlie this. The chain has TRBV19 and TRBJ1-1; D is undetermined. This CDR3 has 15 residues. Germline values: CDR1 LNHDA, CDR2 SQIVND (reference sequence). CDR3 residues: CASSKAEPQNSEAFF. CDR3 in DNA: TGTGCCAGTAGTAAGGCAGAACCTCAGAACAGTGAAGCTTTCTTT. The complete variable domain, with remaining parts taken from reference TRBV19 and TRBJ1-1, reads DGGITQSPKYLFRKEGQNVTLSCEQNLNHDAMYWYRQDPGQGLRLIYYSQIVNDFQKGDIAEGYSVSREKKESFPLTVTSAQKNPTAFYLCASSKAEPQNSEAFFGQGTRLTVV.

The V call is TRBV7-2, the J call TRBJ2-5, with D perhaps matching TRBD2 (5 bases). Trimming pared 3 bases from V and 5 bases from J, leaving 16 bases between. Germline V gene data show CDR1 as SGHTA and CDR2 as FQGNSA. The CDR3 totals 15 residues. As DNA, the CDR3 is TGTGCCAGCAGCTTGAGGGATTTAACTGGGGAGACCCAGTACTTC. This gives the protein CASSLRDLTGETQYF. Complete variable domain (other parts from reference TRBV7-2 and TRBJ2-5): GAGVSQSPSNKVTEKGKDVELRCDPISGHTALYWYRQSLGQGLEFLIYFQGNSAPDKSGLPSDRFSAERTGGSVSTLTIQRTQQEDSAVYLCASSLRDLTGETQYFGPGTRLLVL.

CDR3 loop: CASWGTGDLNTEAFF. DNA for the CDR3: TGTGCCAGTTGGGGGACAGGAGACCTGAACACTGAAGCTTTCTTT. J is TRBJ1-1 and V is TRBV19; 8 bases are shared with TRBD1. The CDR3 contains 15 residues. V was pared by 8 bases and J by 0 bases, with 8 bases of the junction left unmatched. Germline values: CDR1 LNHDA, CDR2 SQIVND (reference sequence).

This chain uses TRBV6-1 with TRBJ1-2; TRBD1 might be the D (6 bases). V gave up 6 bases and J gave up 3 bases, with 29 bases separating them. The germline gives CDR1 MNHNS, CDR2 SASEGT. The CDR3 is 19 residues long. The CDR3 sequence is CASSARRPTGGPKDYGYTF. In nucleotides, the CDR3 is TGTGCCAGCAGCGCTCGACGGCCCACCGGGGGCCCGAAGGACTATGGCTACACCTTC.

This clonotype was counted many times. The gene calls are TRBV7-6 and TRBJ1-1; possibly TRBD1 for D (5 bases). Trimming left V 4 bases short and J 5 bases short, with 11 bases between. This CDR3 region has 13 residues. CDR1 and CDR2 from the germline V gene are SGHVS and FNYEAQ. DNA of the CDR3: TGTGCCAGCAGCTCGACAGTAGGGACTGAAGCTTTCTTT. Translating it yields CASSSTVGTEAFF.

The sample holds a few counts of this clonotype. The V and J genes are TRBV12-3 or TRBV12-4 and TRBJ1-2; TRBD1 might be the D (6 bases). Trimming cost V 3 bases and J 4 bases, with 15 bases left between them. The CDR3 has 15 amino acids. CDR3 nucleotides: TGTGCCAGCAGTTTCAAGCGGGACATCGGCTATGGCTACACCTTC. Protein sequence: CASSFKRDIGYGYTF.

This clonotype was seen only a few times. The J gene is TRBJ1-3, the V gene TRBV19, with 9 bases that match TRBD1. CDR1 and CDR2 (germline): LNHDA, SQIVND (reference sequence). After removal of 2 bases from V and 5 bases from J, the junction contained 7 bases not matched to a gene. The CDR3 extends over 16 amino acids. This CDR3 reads CASSITPQGARNTIYF. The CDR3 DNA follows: TGTGCCAGTAGTATAACCCCACAGGGGGCGAGAAACACCATATATTTT.

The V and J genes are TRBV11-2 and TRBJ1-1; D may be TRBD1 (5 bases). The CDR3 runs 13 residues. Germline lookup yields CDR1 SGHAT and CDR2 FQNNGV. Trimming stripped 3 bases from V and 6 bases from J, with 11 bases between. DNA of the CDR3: TGTGCCAGCAGCTTTAAAAGGGGCGCTGAAGCTTTCTTT. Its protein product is CASSFKRGAEAFF.

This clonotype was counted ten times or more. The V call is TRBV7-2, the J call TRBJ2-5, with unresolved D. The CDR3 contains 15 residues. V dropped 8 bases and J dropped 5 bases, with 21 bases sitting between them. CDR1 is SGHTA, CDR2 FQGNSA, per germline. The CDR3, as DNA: TGTGCCAGCTCCAGACGTTTCGCTAGTCGGGAGACCCAGTACTTC. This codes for CASSRRFASRETQYF.

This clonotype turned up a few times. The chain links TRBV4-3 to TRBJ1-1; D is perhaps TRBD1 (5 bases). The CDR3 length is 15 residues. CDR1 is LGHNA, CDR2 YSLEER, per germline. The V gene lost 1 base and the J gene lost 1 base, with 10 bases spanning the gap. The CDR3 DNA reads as TGCGCCAGCAGCCAAGTTGGCGGGGGGAACACTGAAGCTTTCTTT. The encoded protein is CASSQVGGGNTEAFF.

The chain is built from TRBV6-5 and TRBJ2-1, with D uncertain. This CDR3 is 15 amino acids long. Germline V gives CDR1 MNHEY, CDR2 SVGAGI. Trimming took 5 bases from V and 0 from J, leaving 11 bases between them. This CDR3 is CASSRPSVSYNEQFF. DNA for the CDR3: TGTGCCAGCAGTCGGCCGAGCGTCTCCTACAATGAGCAGTTCTTC.

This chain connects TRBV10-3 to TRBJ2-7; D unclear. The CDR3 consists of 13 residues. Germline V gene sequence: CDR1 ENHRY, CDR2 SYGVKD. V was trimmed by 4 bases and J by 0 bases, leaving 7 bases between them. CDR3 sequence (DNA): TGTGCCATCAGTGGCACTGTCTCCTACGAGCAGTACTTC. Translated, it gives CAISGTVSYEQYF.

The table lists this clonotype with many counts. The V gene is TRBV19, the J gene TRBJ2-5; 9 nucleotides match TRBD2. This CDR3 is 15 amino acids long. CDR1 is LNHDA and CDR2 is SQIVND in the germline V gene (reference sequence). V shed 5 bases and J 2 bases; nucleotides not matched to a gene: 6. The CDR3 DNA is TGTGCCAGTAGTTCGCGGGGGGGCACACAAGAGACCCAGTACTTC. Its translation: CASSSRGGTQETQYF.

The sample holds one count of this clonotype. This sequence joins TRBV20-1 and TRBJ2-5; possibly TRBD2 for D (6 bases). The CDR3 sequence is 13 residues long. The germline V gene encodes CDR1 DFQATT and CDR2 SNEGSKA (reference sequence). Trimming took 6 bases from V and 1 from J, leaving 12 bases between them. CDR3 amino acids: CSAVRRGQETQYF. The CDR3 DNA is TGCAGTGCCGTACGGCGGGGCCAAGAGACCCAGTACTTC.

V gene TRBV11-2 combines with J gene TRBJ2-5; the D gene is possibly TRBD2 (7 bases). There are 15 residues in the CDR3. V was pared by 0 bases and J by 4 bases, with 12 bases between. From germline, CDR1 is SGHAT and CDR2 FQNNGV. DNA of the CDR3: TGTGCCAGCAGCTTAGATAGGGGGGGGCGAGAGACCCAGTACTTC. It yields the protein CASSLDRGGRETQYF.

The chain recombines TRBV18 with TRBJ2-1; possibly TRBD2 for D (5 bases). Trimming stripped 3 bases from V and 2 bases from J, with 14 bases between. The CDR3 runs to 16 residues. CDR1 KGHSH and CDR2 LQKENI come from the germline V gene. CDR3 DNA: TGTGCCAGCTCACCCCGTACGGGCGGGCCCTACAATGAGCAGTTCTTC. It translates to CASSPRTGGPYNEQFF.

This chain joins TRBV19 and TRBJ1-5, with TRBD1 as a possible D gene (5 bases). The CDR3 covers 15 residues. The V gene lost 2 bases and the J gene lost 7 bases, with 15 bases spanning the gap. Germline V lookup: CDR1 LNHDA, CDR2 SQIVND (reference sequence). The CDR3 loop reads CASSIRSGERQPQHF. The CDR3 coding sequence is TGTGCCAGTAGTATAAGGTCGGGGGAGAGGCAGCCCCAGCATTTT. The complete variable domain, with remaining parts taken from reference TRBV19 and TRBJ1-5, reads DGGITQSPKYLFRKEGQNVTLSCEQNLNHDAMYWYRQDPGQGLRLIYYSQIVNDFQKGDIAEGYSVSREKKESFPLTVTSAQKNPTAFYLCASSIRSGERQPQHFGDGTRLSIL.

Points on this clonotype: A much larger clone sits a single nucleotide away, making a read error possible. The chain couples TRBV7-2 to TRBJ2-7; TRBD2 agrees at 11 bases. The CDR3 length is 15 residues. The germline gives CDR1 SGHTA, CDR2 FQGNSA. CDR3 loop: CVSSLVAGGQLEQYF. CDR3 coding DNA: TGTGTCAGCAGCTTGGTAGCGGGAGGGCAACTCGAGCAGTACTTC. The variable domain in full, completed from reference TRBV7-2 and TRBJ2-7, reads GAGVSQSPSNKVTEKGKDVELRCDPISGHTALYWYRQSLGQGLEFLIYFQGNSAPDKSGLPSDRFSAERTGGSVSTLTIQRTQQEDSAVYLCVSSLVAGGQLEQYFGPGTRLTVT.

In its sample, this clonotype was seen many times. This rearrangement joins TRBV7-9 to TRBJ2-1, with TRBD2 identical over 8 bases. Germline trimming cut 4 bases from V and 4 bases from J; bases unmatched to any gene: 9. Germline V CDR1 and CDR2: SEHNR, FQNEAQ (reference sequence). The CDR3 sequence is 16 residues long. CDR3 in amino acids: CASSSLSGSAYNEQFF. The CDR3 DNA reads TGTGCCAGCAGCTCTTTAAGCGGGAGTGCGTACAATGAGCAGTTCTTC.

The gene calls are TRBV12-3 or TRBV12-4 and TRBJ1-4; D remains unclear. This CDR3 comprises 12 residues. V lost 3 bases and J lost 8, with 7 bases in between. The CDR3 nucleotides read TGTGCCAGCAGTTTTCGACGGGAAAAACTGTTTTTT. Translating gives CASSFRREKLFF.

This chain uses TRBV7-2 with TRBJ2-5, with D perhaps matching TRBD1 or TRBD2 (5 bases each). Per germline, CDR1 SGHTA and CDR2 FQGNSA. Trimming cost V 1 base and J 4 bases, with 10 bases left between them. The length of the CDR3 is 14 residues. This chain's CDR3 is CASSLGAGAETQYF. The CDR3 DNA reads TGTGCCAGCAGCTTAGGGGCCGGGGCAGAGACCCAGTACTTC. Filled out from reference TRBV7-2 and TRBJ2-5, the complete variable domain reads GAGVSQSPSNKVTEKGKDVELRCDPISGHTALYWYRQSLGQGLEFLIYFQGNSAPDKSGLPSDRFSAERTGGSVSTLTIQRTQQEDSAVYLCASSLGAGAETQYFGPGTRLLVL.

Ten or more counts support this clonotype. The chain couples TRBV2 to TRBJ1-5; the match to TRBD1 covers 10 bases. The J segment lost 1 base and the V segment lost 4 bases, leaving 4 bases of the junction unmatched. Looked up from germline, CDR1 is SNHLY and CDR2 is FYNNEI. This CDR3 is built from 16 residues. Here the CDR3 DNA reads TGTGCCAGCAGTGTGAGGACAGGGGGAAGCAATCAGCCCCAGCATTTT. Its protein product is CASSVRTGGSNQPQHF.

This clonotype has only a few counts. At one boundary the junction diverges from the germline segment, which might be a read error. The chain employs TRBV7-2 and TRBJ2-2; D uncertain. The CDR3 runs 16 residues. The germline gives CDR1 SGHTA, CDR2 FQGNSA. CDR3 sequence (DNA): TGTGCCAGCACCTTAAGGCCGCCTCCTGAGGCCGGGGAGCTGTTTTTT. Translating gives CASTLRPPPEAGELFF.

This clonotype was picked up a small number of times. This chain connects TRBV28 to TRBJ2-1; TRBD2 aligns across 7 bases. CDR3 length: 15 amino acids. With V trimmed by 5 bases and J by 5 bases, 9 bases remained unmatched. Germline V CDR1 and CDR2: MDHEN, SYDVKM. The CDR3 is CASSVPRDYHNEQFF. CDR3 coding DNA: TGTGCCAGCAGTGTGCCCCGGGACTACCACAATGAGCAGTTCTTC.

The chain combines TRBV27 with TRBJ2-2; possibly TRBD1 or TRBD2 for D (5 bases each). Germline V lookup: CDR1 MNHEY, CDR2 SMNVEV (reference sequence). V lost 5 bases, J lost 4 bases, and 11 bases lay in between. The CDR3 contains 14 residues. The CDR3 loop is CASSPRGTTGELFF. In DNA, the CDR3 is TGTGCCAGCAGTCCCCGTGGGACCACCGGGGAGCTGTTTTTT.

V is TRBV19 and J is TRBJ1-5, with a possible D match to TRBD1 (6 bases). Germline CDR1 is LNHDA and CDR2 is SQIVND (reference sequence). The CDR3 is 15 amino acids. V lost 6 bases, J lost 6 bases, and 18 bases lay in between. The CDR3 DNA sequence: TGTGCCAGTAGCAAGATGAGCCAGGGGAGTCAGCCCCAGCATTTT. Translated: CASSKMSQGSQPQHF. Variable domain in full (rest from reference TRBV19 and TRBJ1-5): DGGITQSPKYLFRKEGQNVTLSCEQNLNHDAMYWYRQDPGQGLRLIYYSQIVNDFQKGDIAEGYSVSREKKESFPLTVTSAQKNPTAFYLCASSKMSQGSQPQHFGDGTRLSIL.